These 21 T cell receptor beta chains were all obtained from the same sample, sequenced in a study of identifying expanded T cells in peripheral blood. Repertoires were generated with immunoSEQ multiplex PCR, while TCRdb's copy carries only in-frame clones and drops some. The sample carries 90,000 to 100,000 clones, 88% recorded once. Sequencing was carried out using blood. The receptor set was obtained from a person aged 18-69 years in good health.

By frequency in the sample, this clone is medium-sized. The same CDR3 can be traced to other DNA sequences in this sample. This chain connects TRBV2 to TRBJ2-7; tentatively, D is TRBD2 (6 bases). Germline values: CDR1 SNHLY, CDR2 FYNNEI. The CDR3 contains 10 residues. The V end was cut by 8 bases, the J end by 4 bases, with 6 bases between. CDR3: CASGTYEQYF. CDR3 DNA sequence: TGTGCCAGCGGGACTTACGAGCAGTACTTC. Full variable domain (remainder filled in from reference TRBV2 and TRBJ2-7): EPEVTQTPSHQVTQMGQEVILRCVPISNHLYFYWYRQILGQKVEFLVSFYNNEISEKSEIFDDQFSVERPDGSNFTLKIRSTKLEDSAMYFCASGTYEQYFGPGTRLTVT.

V is TRBV5-4 and J is TRBJ2-5, with unresolved D. The germline gives CDR1 SGHNT, CDR2 YYREEE (reference sequence). V lost 1 base and J lost 1, with 5 bases in between. This CDR3 has 13 amino acids. This chain's CDR3 is CASSLNSQETQYF. CDR3 coding DNA: TGTGCCAGCAGCTTGAACAGCCAAGAGACCCAGTACTTC.

This chain joins TRBV7-9 and TRBJ1-2; TRBD1 agrees at 11 bases. The CDR3 totals 13 residues. In germline, CDR1 is SEHNR, CDR2 FQNEAQ (reference sequence). J gave up 8 bases and V 5 bases, and 4 bases lay outside the gene matches. The DNA for the CDR3 is TGTGCCAGCAGCCGGGACAGGGGGGGAGGCTACACCTTC. Protein: CASSRDRGGGYTF.

V gene TRBV6-4 combines with J gene TRBJ2-1; no firm D call. V lost 3 bases and J 3 bases, leaving 12 bases between the germline ends. The V gene's germline CDR1 is MRHNA and CDR2 SNTAGT. This CDR3 spans 15 amino acids. The CDR3 loop reads CASSEGSTDYNEQFF. The CDR3, as DNA: TGTGCCAGCAGTGAGGGCTCTACTGACTACAATGAGCAGTTCTTC.

This sequence joins TRBV27 and TRBJ1-5, with TRBD1 identical over 8 bases. In germline, CDR1 is MNHEY, CDR2 SMNVEV (reference sequence). V was pared by 6 bases and J by 7 bases, with 8 bases of the junction left unmatched. CDR3 length: 14 residues. The CDR3 DNA is TGTGCCAGCAGCCACGGACAGGGTCACCAGCCCCAGCATTTT. Translation gives CASSHGQGHQPQHF.

The gene calls are TRBV4-1 and TRBJ2-7; D is uncertain. Deletions cut 3 bases from V and 3 bases from J, with 12 bases between. Germline CDR1 and CDR2: MGHRA and YSYEKL. This CDR3 has 14 residues. The CDR3 loop is CASSQGFEDYEQYF. The DNA of the CDR3 is TGCGCCAGCAGCCAGGGTTTCGAGGACTACGAGCAGTACTTC.

This rearrangement joins TRBV7-3 to TRBJ1-6; D remains unclear. CDR1 and CDR2 from the germline V gene are SGHTA and FQGTGA. Trimming stripped 2 bases from V and 6 bases from J, with 11 bases between. This CDR3 spans 15 amino acids. CDR3 DNA: TGTGCCAGCAGCTTACTCGGTGGCTTTAATTCACCCCTCCACTTT. Its translation is CASSLLGGFNSPLHF.

The chain recombines TRBV5-6 with TRBJ2-1; 7 bases are shared with TRBD1. The germline gives CDR1 SGHDT, CDR2 YYEEEE. CDR3 length equals 16 residues. V shed 2 bases, J shed 4 bases, and the junction held 9 bases outside the gene matches. This CDR3 reads CASSFYRDSNYNEQFF. CDR3 coding DNA: TGTGCCAGCAGCTTTTACCGGGACAGCAATTACAATGAGCAGTTCTTC.

This clone was counted a single time. The V and J genes are TRBV28 and TRBJ2-2, with D tentatively TRBD2 (6 bases). The germline V gene encodes CDR1 MDHEN and CDR2 SYDVKM. Trimming removed 7 bases at V and 3 bases at J, with 18 bases between. The CDR3 contains 16 residues. CDR3 DNA: TGTGCCAGCACCCCGTGGGGGGTTAAGGACACCGGGGAGCTGTTTTTT. Translated, it gives CASTPWGVKDTGELFF.

The genes are TRBV5-1 and TRBJ2-1; 8 bases align to TRBD1. Per the germline V gene, CDR1 is SGHRS and CDR2 is YFSETQ. The CDR3 is made up of 14 amino acids. The V gene end was trimmed by 3 bases and the J gene end by 5 bases; junction bases not matched to a gene: 4. CDR3 nucleotide sequence: TGCGCCAGCAGCTGGCGGGACAGGAACAATGAGCAGTTCTTC. This codes for CASSWRDRNNEQFF.

In DNA, the CDR3 is TGTGCCAGCAGCTCAGAACAGTGGGCGAGACGGGAGCAGTACTTC. It yields the protein CASSSEQWARREQYF. The chain recombines TRBV11-2 with TRBJ2-7; D not certain. CDR3 length: 15 residues. Germline-derived CDR1 and CDR2 are SGHAT and FQNNGV. V was cut by 4 bases and J by 7 bases, with 20 bases left in between.

The CDR3 reads CASSASGGQETQYF. DNA of the CDR3: TGTGCCAGCTCCGCGTCGGGGGGCCAAGAGACCCAGTACTTC. The V gene is TRBV7-9, the J gene TRBJ2-5, with TRBD2 identical over 7 bases. The germline V gene has CDR1 SEHNR and CDR2 FQNEAQ (reference sequence). Germline trimming cut 8 bases from V and 1 base from J; bases unmatched to any gene: 7. The CDR3 sequence is 14 residues long.

This clone came up once. The V gene is TRBV5-1, the J gene TRBJ2-7; D is tentatively TRBD1 or TRBD2 (7 bases each). CDR1 is SGHRS and CDR2 is YFSETQ in the germline V gene. This CDR3 spans 18 amino acids. V was pared by 0 bases and J by 0 bases, with 19 bases between. As DNA, the CDR3 is TGCGCCAGCAGCTTGGAGGGGGCCGGGGGGTTCAGCTCCTACGAGCAGTACTTC. It codes for CASSLEGAGGFSSYEQYF.

The chain couples TRBV5-1 to TRBJ2-5; D possibly uses TRBD1 or TRBD2 (5 bases each). CDR3 length: 15 amino acids. Per germline, CDR1 SGHRS and CDR2 YFSETQ. Trimming took off 4 bases at V and 1 base at J, with 14 bases between the two ends. In DNA, the CDR3 is TGCGCCAGCAGCCGGGGACCGGGTGGCCAAGAGACCCAGTACTTC. This encodes CASSRGPGGQETQYF.

The J gene is TRBJ1-2, the V gene TRBV28; 9 bases are shared with TRBD1. The junction had 11 bases not matched to a gene; V was cut back by 5 bases and J by 4 bases. The length of the CDR3 is 16 residues. The germline gives CDR1 MDHEN, CDR2 SYDVKM. The CDR3 DNA sequence: TGTGCCAGCAGTCGCTCGGGACAGGGTGGGGGCTATGGCTACACCTTC. Amino acid sequence: CASSRSGQGGGYGYTF.

The V call is TRBV20-1, the J call TRBJ2-7; the D is unclear. The CDR3 contains 10 residues. The germline V gene has CDR1 DFQATT and CDR2 SNEGSKA (reference sequence). Trimming took off 4 bases at V and 6 bases at J, with 7 bases between the two ends. CDR3: CSAMAVEQYF. The CDR3 nucleotides read TGCAGTGCTATGGCCGTCGAGCAGTACTTC.

The chain links TRBV6-4 to TRBJ2-3; the D gene is possibly TRBD1 (5 bases). Trimming took 3 bases from V and 2 from J, leaving 12 bases between them. The CDR3 has 15 amino acids. Germline CDR1 reads MRHNA; CDR2 reads SNTAGT. Here the CDR3 reads CASSEGPNPTDTQYF. The CDR3 bases are TGTGCCAGCAGTGAGGGGCCGAACCCCACAGATACGCAGTATTTT.

This chain uses TRBV7-3 with TRBJ2-2; the D gene is possibly TRBD1 (5 bases). Trimming took off 5 bases at V and 7 bases at J, with 8 bases between the two ends. The germline gives CDR1 SGHTA, CDR2 FQGTGA. The CDR3 contains 12 residues. The CDR3 protein is CASSPQGGELFF. The CDR3, as DNA: TGTGCCAGCAGCCCCCAGGGCGGGGAGCTGTTTTTT.

This clone was counted a single time. The genes are TRBV5-4 and TRBJ2-2, with TRBD1 matching over 9 bases. Germline V CDR1 and CDR2: SGHNT, YYREEE (reference sequence). The CDR3 extends over 15 amino acids. The V and J ends lost 3 bases and 4 bases, in that order; junction bases with no gene match: 4. CDR3 loop: CASSSGTGITGELFF. The CDR3 coding sequence is TGTGCCAGCAGCTCCGGGACAGGGATCACCGGGGAGCTGTTTTTT.

The chain links TRBV27 to TRBJ2-2; D not certain. Germline CDR1 is MNHEY and CDR2 is SMNVEV (reference sequence). Trimming left V 2 bases short and J 5 bases short, with 3 bases between. CDR3 length equals 12 residues. CDR3 DNA: TGTGCCAGCAGTTTAGGAACCGGGGAGCTGTTTTTT. Protein: CASSLGTGELFF.

This sequence joins TRBV9 and TRBJ2-3, with TRBD2 identical over 9 bases. CDR1 and CDR2 (germline): SGDLS, YYNGEE. The CDR3 has 19 amino acids. J was trimmed by 1 base and V by 3 bases; bases with no gene match: 15. This CDR3 reads CASSADFAGGPSGTDTQYF. The CDR3 DNA sequence: TGTGCCAGCAGCGCTGACTTTGCGGGAGGGCCGTCCGGCACAGATACGCAGTATTTT.